These T cell receptor beta chains were read from a single sample in a study of blood T cell repertoires in COVID-19. Repertoires were generated with immunoSEQ multiplex PCR, while TCRdb's copy carries only in-frame clones and drops some. The sample has over 120,000 clones; around 87% are singletons. The sample was peripheral blood. Receptors originate from a middle-aged man who had recovered from COVID-19. Both conserved end residues are part of each CDR3. The order of the fields is J gene, clone size, V gene, D gene, CDR3 length, CDR3 DNA, CDR3 protein. The D gene is left open where the match is weak. Some rows mark clone size as missing; the rest say once, few, many or name a class of expanded clone.

j_call: TRBJ2-7; clone_size: -; v_call: TRBV7-2; d_call: -; cdr3_length: 12; cdr3_nt: TGTGCCAGCAGCCGGGTGACAGACGAGCAGTACTTC; cdr3_aa: CASSRVTDEQYF
j_call: TRBJ2-3; clone_size: -; v_call: TRBV7-2; d_call: TRBD2; cdr3_length: 16; cdr3_nt: TGTGCCAGCAGCCCCCCGGGAGGAGCTCCCACAGATACGCAGTATTTT; cdr3_aa: CASSPPGGAPTDTQYF
j_call: TRBJ1-2; clone_size: few; v_call: TRBV4-1; d_call: -; cdr3_length: 13; cdr3_nt: TGCGCCAGCAGCCAACGACAGGACTATGGCTACACCTTC; cdr3_aa: CASSQRQDYGYTF
j_call: TRBJ1-4; clone_size: -; v_call: TRBV6-5; d_call: TRBD1; cdr3_length: 15; cdr3_nt: TGTGCCAGCAGTTACCTGGGACAGGTTAATGAAAAACTGTTTTTT; cdr3_aa: CASSYLGQVNEKLFF
j_call: TRBJ1-1; clone_size: -; v_call: TRBV18; d_call: -; cdr3_length: 15; cdr3_nt: TGTGCCAGCTCGCAGGAACAGGGCCTTAACACTGAAGCTTTCTTT; cdr3_aa: CASSQEQGLNTEAFF
j_call: TRBJ2-3; clone_size: -; v_call: TRBV20-1; d_call: TRBD2; cdr3_length: 14; cdr3_nt: TGCAGTGCTAGTTTAGGCGGGGGGGCAGATACGCAGTATTTT; cdr3_aa: CSASLGGGADTQYF
j_call: TRBJ1-1; clone_size: -; v_call: TRBV2; d_call: TRBD1; cdr3_length: 14; cdr3_nt: TGTGCCAGCAGTCGGGACAGGAGGAACACTGAAGCTTTCTTT; cdr3_aa: CASSRDRRNTEAFF
j_call: TRBJ2-7; clone_size: few; v_call: TRBV6-5; d_call: -; cdr3_length: 14; cdr3_nt: TGTGCCAGCAGTTACTCAGGGGATACCTACGAGCAGTACTTC; cdr3_aa: CASSYSGDTYEQYF
j_call: TRBJ2-1; clone_size: -; v_call: TRBV10-3; d_call: TRBD2; cdr3_length: 17; cdr3_nt: TGTGCCATCAGTGAGTCGATGTCTAGCGGGGGTTACAATGAGCAGTTCTTC; cdr3_aa: CAISESMSSGGYNEQFF
j_call: TRBJ2-1; clone_size: -; v_call: TRBV4-1; d_call: TRBD1; cdr3_length: 17; cdr3_nt: TGCGCCAGCAGCCCCATCCCCGGACAGGGATTTTACAATGAGCAGTTCTTC; cdr3_aa: CASSPIPGQGFYNEQFF
j_call: TRBJ2-6; clone_size: -; v_call: TRBV11-3; d_call: -; cdr3_length: 14; cdr3_nt: TGTGCCAGCAGCCGTAACTCTGGGGCCAACGTCCTGACTTTC; cdr3_aa: CASSRNSGANVLTF
j_call: TRBJ2-5; clone_size: -; v_call: TRBV30; d_call: TRBD2; cdr3_length: 13; cdr3_nt: TGTGCCTGGAGTGTACGGGGGGGGGAGACCCAGTACTTC; cdr3_aa: CAWSVRGGETQYF
j_call: TRBJ2-3; clone_size: -; v_call: TRBV2; d_call: TRBD1; cdr3_length: 15; cdr3_nt: TGTGCCAGCAGGCGGAGGACAGGGCAGACAGATACGCAGTATTTT; cdr3_aa: CASRRRTGQTDTQYF
j_call: TRBJ2-7; clone_size: -; v_call: TRBV19; d_call: TRBD1; cdr3_length: 14; cdr3_nt: TGTGCCAGTAGTCATGGGACAGGGGCGTACGAGCAGTACTTC; cdr3_aa: CASSHGTGAYEQYF
j_call: TRBJ2-5; clone_size: -; v_call: TRBV7-3; d_call: TRBD2; cdr3_length: 14; cdr3_nt: TGTGCCAGCAGCCCTCCGGGGGGGGAGGAGACCCAGTACTTC; cdr3_aa: CASSPPGGEETQYF
j_call: TRBJ2-5; clone_size: -; v_call: TRBV6-2/TRBV6-3; d_call: -; cdr3_length: 20; cdr3_nt: TGTGCCAGCAGATACTCGCCGGTTAAGCAGGGTTTCCCACGGAAAGAGACCCAGTACTTC; cdr3_aa: CASRYSPVKQGFPRKETQYF
j_call: TRBJ1-2; clone_size: -; v_call: TRBV9; d_call: -; cdr3_length: 13; cdr3_nt: TGTGCCAGCAGCGTAGCGGGGTTCTATGGCTACACCTTC; cdr3_aa: CASSVAGFYGYTF
j_call: TRBJ2-1; clone_size: -; v_call: TRBV29-1; d_call: TRBD1; cdr3_length: 11; cdr3_nt: TGCAGCGTGGCCATAGGGGGCGCGGAGTTCTTC; cdr3_aa: CSVAIGGAEFF
j_call: TRBJ2-2; clone_size: -; v_call: TRBV2; d_call: TRBD1; cdr3_length: 17; cdr3_nt: TGTGCCAGCAGACTCCGACAGGGGGTGACGAACACCGGGGAGCTGTTTTTT; cdr3_aa: CASRLRQGVTNTGELFF
j_call: TRBJ2-5; clone_size: -; v_call: TRBV5-8; d_call: TRBD1; cdr3_length: 14; cdr3_nt: TGTGCCAGCAGCCCCCGACAGGGCCAAGAGACCCAGTACTTC; cdr3_aa: CASSPRQGQETQYF
j_call: TRBJ2-3; clone_size: -; v_call: TRBV4-3; d_call: TRBD2; cdr3_length: 16; cdr3_nt: TGCGCCAGCAGCCAAGCGAGCGGGGGTAGCACAGATACGCAGTATTTT; cdr3_aa: CASSQASGGSTDTQYF
j_call: TRBJ1-3; clone_size: -; v_call: TRBV28; d_call: TRBD1; cdr3_length: 17; cdr3_nt: TGTGCCAGCAGTTTATTCGGGGACAGGGGTTCTGGAAACACCATATATTTT; cdr3_aa: CASSLFGDRGSGNTIYF
j_call: TRBJ2-3; clone_size: -; v_call: TRBV11-2; d_call: -; cdr3_length: 17; cdr3_nt: TGTGCCAGCAGCTTCCCCCCGGCAGGCGCTAGCACAGATACGCAGTATTTT; cdr3_aa: CASSFPPAGASTDTQYF
j_call: TRBJ1-4; clone_size: -; v_call: TRBV2; d_call: TRBD1; cdr3_length: 17; cdr3_nt: TGTGCCAGCAGTGTGCGGGACAGGGCCCCTTTTGATGAAAAACTGTTTTTT; cdr3_aa: CASSVRDRAPFDEKLFF
j_call: TRBJ2-7; clone_size: -; v_call: TRBV28; d_call: TRBD1; cdr3_length: 11; cdr3_nt: TGTGCCAGCGGGACAGACCTCGAGCAGTACTTC; cdr3_aa: CASGTDLEQYF
j_call: TRBJ1-5; clone_size: -; v_call: TRBV10-3; d_call: -; cdr3_length: 14; cdr3_nt: TGTGCCATCAGTGATCCGGAGGGCAATCAGCCCCAGCATTTT; cdr3_aa: CAISDPEGNQPQHF
j_call: TRBJ1-1; clone_size: -; v_call: TRBV6-6; d_call: TRBD1; cdr3_length: 16; cdr3_nt: TGTGCCAGCAGCTCCCCGGGACAGGGGATGAACACTGAAGCTTTCTTT; cdr3_aa: CASSSPGQGMNTEAFF
j_call: TRBJ2-7; clone_size: -; v_call: TRBV7-9; d_call: TRBD1; cdr3_length: 13; cdr3_nt: TGTGCCAGCAGCCAAGGGACAGACTACGAGCAGTACTTC; cdr3_aa: CASSQGTDYEQYF
j_call: TRBJ2-1; clone_size: once; v_call: TRBV7-2; d_call: TRBD1; cdr3_length: 16; cdr3_nt: TGTGCCAGCAGCCTCTCTACCGGGACAGGGAGGGCCGAGCAGTTCTTC; cdr3_aa: CASSLSTGTGRAEQFF
j_call: TRBJ2-2; clone_size: -; v_call: TRBV7-2; d_call: TRBD2; cdr3_length: 15; cdr3_nt: TGTGCCAGCAGCTCAATAAGCGGGGGCGGCGGGGAGCTGTTTTTT; cdr3_aa: CASSSISGGGGELFF
j_call: TRBJ2-7; clone_size: -; v_call: TRBV11-2; d_call: -; cdr3_length: 15; cdr3_nt: TGTGCCAGCAGCTTAGATCTAGGGGACTCCTACGAGCAGTACTTC; cdr3_aa: CASSLDLGDSYEQYF
j_call: TRBJ2-1; clone_size: -; v_call: TRBV2; d_call: TRBD1; cdr3_length: 14; cdr3_nt: TGTGCCAGCAGTGATGGACAGGGTCAGCATGAGCAGTTCTTC; cdr3_aa: CASSDGQGQHEQFF
j_call: TRBJ1-2; clone_size: few; v_call: TRBV5-6; d_call: TRBD1; cdr3_length: 12; cdr3_nt: TGTGCCAGCAGCTTAGGACAGGGTGGCTACACCTTC; cdr3_aa: CASSLGQGGYTF
j_call: TRBJ1-5; clone_size: -; v_call: TRBV19; d_call: -; cdr3_length: 14; cdr3_nt: TGTGCCAGTAGTATAGAACAGATCGGACAGCCCCAGCATTTT; cdr3_aa: CASSIEQIGQPQHF
j_call: TRBJ2-5; clone_size: -; v_call: TRBV3-1/TRBV3-2; d_call: -; cdr3_length: 15; cdr3_nt: TGTGCCAGCAGCCAAGATGGGCAGACCCAAGAGACCCAGTACTTC; cdr3_aa: CASSQDGQTQETQYF
j_call: TRBJ2-5; clone_size: -; v_call: TRBV2; d_call: -; cdr3_length: 14; cdr3_nt: TGTGCCAGCAGTGACTGGCGGGTCCAAGAGACCCAGTACTTC; cdr3_aa: CASSDWRVQETQYF
j_call: TRBJ2-7; clone_size: -; v_call: TRBV7-7; d_call: TRBD1; cdr3_length: 15; cdr3_nt: TGTGCCAGCAGCCCCGGACAGGGGGCAGTCCACGAGCAGTACTTC; cdr3_aa: CASSPGQGAVHEQYF
j_call: TRBJ2-3; clone_size: -; v_call: TRBV4-3; d_call: -; cdr3_length: 15; cdr3_nt: TGCGCCAGCAGCCAAGACCCGGGGAGCGCAGATACGCAGTATTTT; cdr3_aa: CASSQDPGSADTQYF
j_call: TRBJ1-5; clone_size: -; v_call: TRBV27; d_call: -; cdr3_length: 14; cdr3_nt: TGTGCCAGCAGTTTATTTGTTCAGGGTCAGCCCCAGCATTTT; cdr3_aa: CASSLFVQGQPQHF
j_call: TRBJ1-2; clone_size: -; v_call: TRBV27; d_call: -; cdr3_length: 13; cdr3_nt: TGTGCCAGCAGTTTATGGCAGAAATATGGCTACACCTTC; cdr3_aa: CASSLWQKYGYTF
j_call: TRBJ2-7; clone_size: -; v_call: TRBV19; d_call: TRBD2; cdr3_length: 16; cdr3_nt: TGTGCCAGTAGTCCCGGTGGGGGGGGACTCTCCTACGAGCAGTACTTC; cdr3_aa: CASSPGGGGLSYEQYF
j_call: TRBJ2-5; clone_size: -; v_call: TRBV2; d_call: -; cdr3_length: 14; cdr3_nt: TGTGCCAGCACCTTGGACAGCTACCAAGAGACCCAGTACTTC; cdr3_aa: CASTLDSYQETQYF
j_call: TRBJ1-1; clone_size: -; v_call: TRBV4-3; d_call: -; cdr3_length: 14; cdr3_nt: TGCGCCAGTTCCCCGAGGCACGAAAACACTGAAGCTTTCTTT; cdr3_aa: CASSPRHENTEAFF
j_call: TRBJ1-1; clone_size: -; v_call: TRBV9; d_call: -; cdr3_length: 15; cdr3_nt: TGTGCCAGCAGCGGGGGAAAGATAGGAGGGGCTGAAGCTTTCTTT; cdr3_aa: CASSGGKIGGAEAFF
j_call: TRBJ1-1; clone_size: -; v_call: TRBV9; d_call: -; cdr3_length: 15; cdr3_nt: TGTGCCAGCAGCGTAGCGGTCACGATGAACACTGAAGCTTTCTTT; cdr3_aa: CASSVAVTMNTEAFF